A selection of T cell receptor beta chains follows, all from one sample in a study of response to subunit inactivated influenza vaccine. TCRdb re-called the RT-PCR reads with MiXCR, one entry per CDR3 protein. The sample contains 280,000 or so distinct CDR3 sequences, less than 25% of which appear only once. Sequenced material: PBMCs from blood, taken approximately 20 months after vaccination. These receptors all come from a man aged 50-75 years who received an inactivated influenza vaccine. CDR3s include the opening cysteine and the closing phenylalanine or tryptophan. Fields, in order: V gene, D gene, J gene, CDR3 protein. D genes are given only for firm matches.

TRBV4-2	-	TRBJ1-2	CASSQDRAGGYGYTF
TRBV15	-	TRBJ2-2	CATSRYTGELFF
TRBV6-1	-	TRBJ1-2	CASRLTEDYGYTF
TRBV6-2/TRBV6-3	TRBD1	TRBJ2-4	CASQDRGPDKNIQYF
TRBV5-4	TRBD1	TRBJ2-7	CASSTGQGLSYEQYF
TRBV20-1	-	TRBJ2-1	CSAATEGQFF
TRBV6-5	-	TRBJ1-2	CASSYSSNAYGYTF
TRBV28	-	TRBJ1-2	CASRTPGLSDGYTF
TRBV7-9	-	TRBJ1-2	CASSPSTGQINYGYTF
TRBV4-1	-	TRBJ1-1	CASSQEARALRQSEAFF
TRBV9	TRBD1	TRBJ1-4	CASSVDRGQGEKLFF
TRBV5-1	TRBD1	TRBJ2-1	CASSLAVRDSQFF
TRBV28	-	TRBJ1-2	CASSNRAELYGYTF
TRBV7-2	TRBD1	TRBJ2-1	CASSLVGQGFDEQFF
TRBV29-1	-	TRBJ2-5	CSVEGHPTSWETQYF
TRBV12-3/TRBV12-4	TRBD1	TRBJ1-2	CASSRTGGYGYTF
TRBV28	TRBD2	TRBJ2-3	CASSWKTSGSDTQYF
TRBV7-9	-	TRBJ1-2	CASSLQDFYGYTF
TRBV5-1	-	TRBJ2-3	CASSVPGLSTDTQYF
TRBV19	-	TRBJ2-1	CASRAHNEQFF
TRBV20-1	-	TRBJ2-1	CSARPQFLGLGSYNEQFF
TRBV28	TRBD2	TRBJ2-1	CASKLAGGNEQFF
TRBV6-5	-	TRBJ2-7	CASSYSDSYEQYF
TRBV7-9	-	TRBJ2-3	CASSPPTGSTDTQYF
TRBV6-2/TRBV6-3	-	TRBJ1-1	CASSYSAGTTEAFF
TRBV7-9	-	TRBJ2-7	CASSLDRSNYEQYF
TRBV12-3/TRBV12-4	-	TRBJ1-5	CASSLRERQPQHF
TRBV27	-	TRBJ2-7	CASFSGVTGEQYF
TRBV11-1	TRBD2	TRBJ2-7	CASSLDGTRSYEQYF
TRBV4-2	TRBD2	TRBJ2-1	CASSQVLSSGSIQFF
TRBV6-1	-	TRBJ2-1	CASRIRGFYNEQFF
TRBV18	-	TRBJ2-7	CASSPPPASYEQYF
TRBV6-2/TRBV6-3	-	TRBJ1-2	CASSPASMGYGYTF
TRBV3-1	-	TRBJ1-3	CASSHGNTIYF
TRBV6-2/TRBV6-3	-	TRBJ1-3	CACRQPSSGNTIYF
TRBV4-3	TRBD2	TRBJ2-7	CASSPASGSYEQYF
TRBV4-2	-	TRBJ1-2	CASSQDRANYGYTF
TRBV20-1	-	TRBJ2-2	CSARGDIAGELFF
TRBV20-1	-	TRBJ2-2	CSARDLGGGGYNTGELFF
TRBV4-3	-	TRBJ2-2	CASSQEVTNTGELFF
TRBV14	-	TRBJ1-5	CASRTTGFGQPQHF
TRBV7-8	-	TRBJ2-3	CASSLGTERSTDTQYF
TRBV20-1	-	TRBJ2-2	CSARPLDGNTGELFF
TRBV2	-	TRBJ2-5	CARELRGLDQETQYF
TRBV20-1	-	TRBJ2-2	CSAGIDIYTGELFF
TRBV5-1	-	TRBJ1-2	CASSFGHTGVGYGYTF
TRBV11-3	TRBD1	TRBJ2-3	CASSFPDRATDTQYF
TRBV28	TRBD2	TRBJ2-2	CASSLLAGGQAGELFF
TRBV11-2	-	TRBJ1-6	CASSLDRGSPLHF
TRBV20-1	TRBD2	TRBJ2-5	CSASRLAGGETQYF
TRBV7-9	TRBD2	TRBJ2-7	CASSLEWRGGEQYF